This TCR beta chain was recovered during a study of T cells in Graves' hyperthyroidism and ophthalmopathy. This clonotype was found many times. The CDR3 has 17 amino acids. Germline V gene sequence: CDR1 SGHDT, CDR2 YYEEEE. Trimming took 0 bases from V and 3 from J; bases not matched to a gene: 3. Amplification targeted TCR beta CDR3 regions from RNA transcripts. First-round RT-PCR targeting the TCR CDR3 was performed with the HTBI primer set. TCRdb reanalysed the multiplex PCR reads using MiXCR and keeps one entry per CDR3 protein. The sample lists fewer than 400,000 distinct CDR3 sequences; around 16% were seen once. Any patient presenting with uncontrolled infection, other autoimmune disease, pregnancy or lactation was left out.

What was sequenced was blood. The chain combines TRBV5-6 with TRBJ2-3; 14 nucleotides align to TRBD2. This receptor was taken from a man younger than 45 with Graves' hyperthyroidism. CDR3 sequence reads: CASSLGLAGGPTDTQYF. The CDR3 nucleotides read TGTGCCAGCAGCTTGGGACTAGCGGGAGGGCCAACAGATACGCAGTATTTT. The full variable domain, completed using reference TRBV5-6 and TRBJ2-3, is DAGVTQSPTHLIKTRGQQVTLRCSPKSGHDTVSWYQQALGQGPQFIFQYYEEEERQRGNFPDRFSGHQFPNYSSELNVNALLLGDSALYLCASSLGLAGGPTDTQYFGPGTRLTVL.